The T cell receptor (beta chain) under discussion was sequenced for a study of blood T cell repertoires in COVID-19. Study background: COVID-19 samples, acute and convalescent, were from the United States, Italy and Spain. PBMCs, B-cell-depleted T cells, or T cells were the source of the cDNA or gDNA that made up the material.

TCRdb's table, derived via immunoSEQ multiplex PCR, lists solely in-frame clones and lacks some. The sample gives about 250,000 clones, approximately 82% of which show up once; 4.5% to 6% is in the top ten. The TCR originated in a woman aged 80 or over with active or convalescent COVID-19. The sample taken for sequencing was peripheral blood.

CDR3 nucleotides: TGTGCCAGCAGTTCTCTCCCCAGCAATCAGCCCCAGCATTTT. Its translation: CASSSLPSNQPQHF. The genes are TRBV6-5 and TRBJ1-5; D gene ambiguous. Trimming left V 4 bases short and J 1 base short, with 8 bases between. The CDR3 loop spans 14 amino acids. CDR1 and CDR2 from the germline V gene are MNHEY and SVGAGI.